The rows below give T cell receptor beta chains drawn from one sample of a study of blood T cell repertoires in COVID-19. Profiled with immunoSEQ multiplex PCR; TCRdb holds only in-frame clones, not every one. The sample shows fewer than 60,000 clones, 81% of them seen only once. The specimen was peripheral blood. These TCRs come from a woman older than 75 with COVID-19, enrolled during active disease. CDR3s include the opening cysteine and the closing phenylalanine or tryptophan. The D gene is left open where the match is weak. Some rows mark clone size as missing; the rest say once, few, many or name a class of expanded clone.

V	J	size	D	CDR3	DNA
TRBV2	TRBJ2-5	once	TRBD2	CASSVSRLAVNQETQYF	TGTGCCAGCAGTGTTTCCAGACTAGCGGTTAACCAAGAGACCCAGTACTTC
TRBV7-8	TRBJ2-1	-	-	CASSLRAVPYNEQFF	TGTGCCAGCAGCCTCCGAGCGGTACCCTACAATGAGCAGTTCTTC
TRBV9	TRBJ2-1	-	-	CASSVAEPYNEQFF	TGTGCCAGCAGCGTTGCGGAGCCCTACAATGAGCAGTTCTTC
TRBV4-1	TRBJ2-5	-	TRBD1	CASSRGQGGETQYF	TGCGCCAGCAGCCGTGGACAGGGAGGAGAGACCCAGTACTTC
TRBV29-1	TRBJ1-4	-	-	CSVGKGAGVEKLFF	TGCAGCGTTGGGAAGGGAGCAGGGGTGGAAAAACTGTTTTTT
TRBV18	TRBJ1-1	-	-	CASSPAGLNTEAFF	TGTGCCAGCTCCCCCGCAGGGCTGAACACTGAAGCTTTCTTT
TRBV24-1	TRBJ2-1	-	-	CATSDFLADEQFF	TGTGCCACCAGTGATTTCCTAGCCGATGAGCAGTTCTTC
TRBV19	TRBJ2-1	-	-	CASSKRGTSAINNEQFF	TGTGCCAGTAGTAAAAGGGGGACCTCTGCTATTAACAATGAGCAGTTCTTC
TRBV27	TRBJ2-7	-	TRBD1	CASSSPGTGVYEQYF	TGTGCCAGCAGTTCACCAGGGACAGGGGTCTACGAGCAGTACTTC
TRBV6-5	TRBJ2-5	-	TRBD2	CASSRTSGNQETQYF	TGTGCCAGCAGTCGGACTAGCGGGAATCAAGAGACCCAGTACTTC
TRBV11-3	TRBJ2-1	few	TRBD1	CASSLGDRGRYNEQFF	TGTGCCAGCAGCTTGGGGGACAGGGGGCGGTACAATGAGCAGTTCTTC
TRBV19	TRBJ1-5	few	TRBD1	CASSTSRSGGIQPQHF	TGTGCCAGTAGTACATCGAGGTCAGGGGGCATCCAGCCCCAGCATTTT
TRBV18	TRBJ2-7	-	TRBD1	CASSTTGFLNSYEQYF	TGTGCCAGCTCAACGACAGGGTTTTTAAATTCCTACGAGCAGTACTTC
TRBV3-1/TRBV3-2	TRBJ1-2	-	-	CASSGGAALTDGKLRIFYGYTF	TGTGCCAGCAGCGGCGGGGCCGCCCTGACCGACGGAAAGCTTCGGATCTTCTATGGCTACACCTTC
TRBV12-3/TRBV12-4	TRBJ2-7	-	TRBD2	CASSLRGRGEQYF	TGTGCCAGCAGTTTACGGGGGAGGGGCGAGCAGTACTTC
TRBV4-1	TRBJ1-5	-	-	CASSQVTASNQPQHF	TGCGCCAGCAGCCAAGTAACTGCTAGCAATCAGCCCCAGCATTTT